One sample yielded the 3 T cell receptor beta chains listed below, sequenced in a study of T cell responses to AZD1222 COVID-19 vaccine. Some clones are missing from TCRdb's copy, which holds only in-frame ones; the method was immunoSEQ multiplex PCR. The sample consists of over 120,000 clones, over 90% of them appearing once. Source: peripheral blood, taken on day 0 of AZD1222 vaccination. These receptors were taken from an adult in good health.

The CDR3 bases are TGTGCCAGCAGTCACGCCGACTCTGGAAACACCATATATTTT. This translates into CASSHADSGNTIYF. V usage is TRBV9 and J usage is TRBJ1-3; D gene unclear. CDR3 length equals 14 residues. The germline gives CDR1 SGDLS, CDR2 YYNGEE. The V and J ends lost 5 bases and 0 bases respectively, with 9 bases between them.

V usage is TRBV5-1 and J usage is TRBJ2-1; D remains ambiguous. The CDR3 is made up of 16 amino acids. CDR1 SGHRS and CDR2 YFSETQ come from the germline V gene. Deletions cut 0 bases from V and 1 base from J, with 11 bases between. In nucleotides, the CDR3 is TGCGCCAGCAGCTTGGCCGTTGACATGTCCTACAATGAGCAGTTCTTC. The encoded protein is CASSLAVDMSYNEQFF.

The rearrangement links TRBV28 to TRBJ2-5; TRBD1 matches at 8 bases. Trimming at V came to 1 base and at J to 5 bases, leaving 3 bases not matched to a gene. From germline, CDR1 is MDHEN and CDR2 SYDVKM. The CDR3 sequence is 14 residues long. CDR3 coding DNA: TGTGCCAGCAGTTTATCGCAGGGGGCTGAGACCCAGTACTTC. Protein product: CASSLSQGAETQYF.